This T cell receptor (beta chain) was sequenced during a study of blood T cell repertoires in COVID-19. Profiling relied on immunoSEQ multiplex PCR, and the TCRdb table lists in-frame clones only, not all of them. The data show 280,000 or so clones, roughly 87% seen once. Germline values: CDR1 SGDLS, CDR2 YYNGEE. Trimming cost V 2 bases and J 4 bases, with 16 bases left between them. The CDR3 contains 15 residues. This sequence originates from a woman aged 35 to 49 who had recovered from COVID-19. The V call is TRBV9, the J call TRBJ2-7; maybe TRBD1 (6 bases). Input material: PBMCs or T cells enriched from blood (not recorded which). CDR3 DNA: TGTGCCAGCAGCGTCGAACCGGGAACAGGGTACGAGCAGTACTTC. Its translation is CASSVEPGTGYEQYF.